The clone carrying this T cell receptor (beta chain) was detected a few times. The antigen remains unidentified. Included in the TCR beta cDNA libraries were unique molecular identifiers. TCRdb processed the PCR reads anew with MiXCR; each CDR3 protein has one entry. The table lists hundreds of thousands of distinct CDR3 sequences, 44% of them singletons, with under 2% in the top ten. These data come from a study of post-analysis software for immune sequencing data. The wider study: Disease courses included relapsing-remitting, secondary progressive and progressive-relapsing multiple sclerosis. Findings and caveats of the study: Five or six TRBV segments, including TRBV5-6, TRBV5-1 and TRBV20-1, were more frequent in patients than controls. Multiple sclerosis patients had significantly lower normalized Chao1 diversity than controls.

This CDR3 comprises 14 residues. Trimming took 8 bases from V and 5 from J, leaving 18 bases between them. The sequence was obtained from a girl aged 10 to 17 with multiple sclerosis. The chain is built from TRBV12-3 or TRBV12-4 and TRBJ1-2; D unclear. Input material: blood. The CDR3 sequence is CASSARQFGYGYTF. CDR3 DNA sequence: TGTGCCAGCTCCGCTCGGCAGTTTGGTTATGGCTACACCTTC.